Listed below are T cell receptor beta chains from one sample, sequenced in a study of Ad26.COV2.S vaccination and SARS-CoV-2 variants. Sequencing was performed with immunoSEQ multiplex PCR; in TCRdb, only in-frame clones are kept and a portion is missing. Among under 550,000 clones listed, more than 75% were seen once. The sample consisted of peripheral blood, taken in a trial of Ad26.COV2.S vaccine versus placebo. These receptors all come from a person aged 18-60 years who received the Ad26.COV2.S COVID-19 vaccine or a placebo. CDR3s include the opening cysteine and the closing phenylalanine or tryptophan. A D gene is named only where the DNA matches it firmly. Expanded clones are given a class, and other clones once, few, many or no size at all.

D: .
J: TRBJ1-1
size: .
V: TRBV19
CDR3: CASSVRGESEAFF
DNA: TGTGCCAGTAGTGTACGGGGGGAGAGTGAAGCTTTCTTT

D: TRBD2
J: TRBJ2-7
size: .
V: TRBV15
CDR3: CATSRDGGTTGEQYF
DNA: TGTGCCACCAGCAGAGATGGGGGGACTACGGGTGAGCAGTACTTC

D: TRBD1
J: TRBJ1-2
size: .
V: TRBV19
CDR3: CASSFGTAYGYTF
DNA: TGTGCCAGTAGTTTTGGGACAGCATATGGCTACACCTTC

D: .
J: TRBJ2-7
size: .
V: TRBV30
CDR3: CAWSPVRILISYEQYF
DNA: TGTGCCTGGAGTCCGGTTAGGATTTTAATCTCCTACGAGCAGTACTTC

D: .
J: TRBJ2-3
size: .
V: TRBV24-1
CDR3: CATSQNLDTQYF
DNA: TGTGCCACCAGCCAAAATCTGGATACGCAGTATTTT

D: TRBD1
J: TRBJ2-6
size: .
V: TRBV7-9
CDR3: CASTSGEDRVSSGANVLTF
DNA: TGTGCCAGCACCTCGGGGGAGGACAGGGTATCCTCTGGGGCCAACGTCCTGACTTTC

D: .
J: TRBJ2-7
size: .
V: TRBV6-6
CDR3: CASSYVTGRNEQYF
DNA: TGTGCCAGCAGTTACGTTACAGGGAGGAACGAGCAGTACTTC

D: .
J: TRBJ1-1
size: .
V: TRBV5-1
CDR3: CASSLEMNTEAFF
DNA: TGCGCCAGCAGCTTGGAGATGAACACTGAAGCTTTCTTT

D: .
J: TRBJ1-6
size: once
V: TRBV19
CDR3: CASSIGTENNSPLHF
DNA: TGTGCCAGTAGTATTGGTACGGAGAATAATTCACCCCTCCACTTT

D: .
J: TRBJ1-2
size: .
V: TRBV7-8
CDR3: CASSLAGRGYGYTF
DNA: TGTGCCAGCAGCTTAGCAGGTCGGGGGTATGGCTACACCTTC

D: .
J: TRBJ2-5
size: .
V: TRBV2
CDR3: CASPAGHQETQYF
DNA: TGTGCCAGCCCGGCGGGACACCAAGAGACCCAGTACTTC

D: .
J: TRBJ1-2
size: .
V: TRBV7-9
CDR3: CASSQLDRMSYGYTF
DNA: TGTGCCAGCAGCCAATTAGACAGGATGAGCTATGGCTACACCTTC

D: .
J: TRBJ1-1
size: .
V: TRBV19
CDR3: CASSIRVGMNTEAFF
DNA: TGTGCCAGTAGTATCCGGGTAGGAATGAACACTGAAGCTTTCTTT

D: .
J: TRBJ1-1
size: .
V: TRBV9
CDR3: CASSVGAGNTEAFF
DNA: TGTGCCAGCAGCGTAGGTGCCGGGAACACTGAAGCTTTCTTT

D: .
J: TRBJ1-4
size: .
V: TRBV6-6
CDR3: CASSYSPGLPIF
DNA: TGTGCCAGCAGTTACTCGCCGGGACTTCCAATTTTT